This TCR beta chain was obtained from a study of cytomegalovirus exposure and HLA in healthy donors. Findings and limits, study-wide: In a later analysis, several top co-occurrence clusters appeared linked to parvovirus B19, influenza, CMV and Epstein-Barr virus. Highest at DRB1 and lowest at HLA-C, TCR association rates differed among HLA loci in a later analysis.

This PCR relied on a set of 60 Vbeta primers and 13 Jbeta primers. Sequencing was performed with immunoSEQ multiplex PCR; in TCRdb, only in-frame clones are kept and a portion is missing. The sample includes roughly 120,000 clones, approximately 80% of them seen just once. This clone turned up a few times. What it binds is unknown. The V gene lost 4 bases and the J gene lost 0 bases, with 12 bases spanning the gap. CDR1 SGHTA and CDR2 FQGNSA come from the germline V gene. CDR3 length: 15 residues. The chain combines TRBV7-2 with TRBJ1-1; the D is unclear. Sequenced: PBMCs. The sequence was obtained from a male donor in good health and CMV-seronegative. This CDR3 reads CASSSLGTVNTEAFF. The CDR3 DNA is TGTGCCAGCAGCTCCCTAGGAACGGTGAACACTGAAGCTTTCTTT.